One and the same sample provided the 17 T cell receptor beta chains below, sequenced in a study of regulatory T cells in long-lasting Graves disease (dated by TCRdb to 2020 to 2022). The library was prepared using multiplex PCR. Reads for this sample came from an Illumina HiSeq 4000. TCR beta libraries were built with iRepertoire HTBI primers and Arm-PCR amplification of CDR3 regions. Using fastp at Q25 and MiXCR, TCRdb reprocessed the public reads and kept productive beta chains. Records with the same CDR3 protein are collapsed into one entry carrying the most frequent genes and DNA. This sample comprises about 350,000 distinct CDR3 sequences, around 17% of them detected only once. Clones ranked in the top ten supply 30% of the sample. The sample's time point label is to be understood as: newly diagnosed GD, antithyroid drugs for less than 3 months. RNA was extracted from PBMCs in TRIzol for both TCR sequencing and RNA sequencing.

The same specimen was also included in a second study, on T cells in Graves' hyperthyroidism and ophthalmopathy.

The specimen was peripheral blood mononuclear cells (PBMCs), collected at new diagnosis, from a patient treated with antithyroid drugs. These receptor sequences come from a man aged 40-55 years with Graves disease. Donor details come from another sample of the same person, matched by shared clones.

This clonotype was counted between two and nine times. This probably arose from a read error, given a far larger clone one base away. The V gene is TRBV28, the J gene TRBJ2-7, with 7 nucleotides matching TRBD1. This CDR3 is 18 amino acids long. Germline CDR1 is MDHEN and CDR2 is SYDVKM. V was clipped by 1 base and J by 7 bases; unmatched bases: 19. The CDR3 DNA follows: TGTGCCAGCAGTTTATCCCGGCTCGGGCAGGGGGTGATCAATGAGCAGTACTTC. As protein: CASSLSRLGQGVINEQYF.

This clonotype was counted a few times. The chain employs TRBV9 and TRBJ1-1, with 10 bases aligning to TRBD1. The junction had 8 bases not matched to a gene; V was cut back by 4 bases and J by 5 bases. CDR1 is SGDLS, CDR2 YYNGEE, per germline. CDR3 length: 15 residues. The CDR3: CASSIQGQGLTEAFF. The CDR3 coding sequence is TGTGCCAGCAGCATACAGGGACAGGGGCTTACTGAAGCTTTCTTT.

CDR3 protein: CASSLAGTGGDTEAFF. The DNA for the CDR3 is TGTGCCAGCAGTTTAGCCGGGACAGGGGGGGACACTGAAGCTTTCTTT. The chain is built from TRBV28 and TRBJ1-1, with 11 bases identical to TRBD1. This CDR3 is built from 16 residues. Germline CDR1 reads MDHEN; CDR2 reads SYDVKM. V lost 2 bases to trimming and J lost 3 bases; unmatched junction nucleotides: 5.

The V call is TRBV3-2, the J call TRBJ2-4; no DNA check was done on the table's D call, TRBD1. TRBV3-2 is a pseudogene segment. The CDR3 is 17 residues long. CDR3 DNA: TGTGCCAGCAGCCAAGGCCGCCCCCCTCGGGCCAAAAACATTCAGTACTTC. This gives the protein CASSQGRPPRAKNIQYF.

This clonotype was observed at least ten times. The CDR3 region is CASSPTSSGGDTHETQYF. As DNA, the CDR3 is TGTGCCAGCAGCCCTACGTCTAGCGGGGGGGATACACACGAGACCCAGTACTTC. The chain combines TRBV4-2 with TRBJ2-5; 12 bases line up with TRBD2. V lost 4 bases, J lost 5 bases, and 14 bases stayed unmatched. Germline CDR1 LGHNA, CDR2 YNFKEQ. The length of the CDR3 is 18 residues.

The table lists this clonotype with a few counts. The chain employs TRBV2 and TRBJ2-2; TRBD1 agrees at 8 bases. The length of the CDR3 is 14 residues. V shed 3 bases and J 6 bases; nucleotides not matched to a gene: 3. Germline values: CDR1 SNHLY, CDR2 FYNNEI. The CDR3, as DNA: TGTGCCAGCAGTGACAGGGGGCGCTCCGGGGAGCTGTTTTTT. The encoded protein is CASSDRGRSGELFF.

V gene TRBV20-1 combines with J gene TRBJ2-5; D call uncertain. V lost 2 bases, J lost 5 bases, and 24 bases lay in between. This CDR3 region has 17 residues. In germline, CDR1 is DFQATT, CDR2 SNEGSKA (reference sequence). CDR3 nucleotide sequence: TGCAGTGCTAGAACCCCAACCGGACGGAGCGAATTGGAGACCCAGTACTTC. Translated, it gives CSARTPTGRSELETQYF.

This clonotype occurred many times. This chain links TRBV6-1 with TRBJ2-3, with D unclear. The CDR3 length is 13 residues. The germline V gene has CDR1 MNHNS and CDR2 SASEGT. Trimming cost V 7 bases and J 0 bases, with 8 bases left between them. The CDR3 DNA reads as TGTGCCAGCACCTACCCTAGCACAGATACGCAGTATTTT. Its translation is CASTYPSTDTQYF.

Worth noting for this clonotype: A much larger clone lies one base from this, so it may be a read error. The CDR3 reads CASTRGTSGSTDTQYF. CDR3 DNA: TGTGCCAGCACCCGGGGGACTAGCGGGAGCACAGATACGCAGTATTTT. The chain recombines TRBV6-1 with TRBJ2-3, with 12 bases fitting TRBD2. The germline V gene has CDR1 MNHNS and CDR2 SASEGT. V gave up 7 bases and J gave up 0 bases; unmatched junction bases: 5. CDR3 length: 16 amino acids.

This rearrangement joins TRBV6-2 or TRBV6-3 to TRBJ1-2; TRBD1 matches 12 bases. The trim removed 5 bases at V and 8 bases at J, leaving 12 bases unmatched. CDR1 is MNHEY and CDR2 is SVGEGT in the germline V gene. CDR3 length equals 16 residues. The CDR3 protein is CASSALPGQGAQGYTF. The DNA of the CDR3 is TGTGCCAGCAGTGCCCTCCCGGGACAGGGGGCGCAGGGCTACACCTTC.

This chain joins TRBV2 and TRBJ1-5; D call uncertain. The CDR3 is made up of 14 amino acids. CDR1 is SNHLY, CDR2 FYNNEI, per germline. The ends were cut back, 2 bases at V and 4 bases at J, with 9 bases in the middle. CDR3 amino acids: CASSENRENQPQHF. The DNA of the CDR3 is TGTGCCAGCAGTGAAAACCGAGAAAATCAGCCCCAGCATTTT.

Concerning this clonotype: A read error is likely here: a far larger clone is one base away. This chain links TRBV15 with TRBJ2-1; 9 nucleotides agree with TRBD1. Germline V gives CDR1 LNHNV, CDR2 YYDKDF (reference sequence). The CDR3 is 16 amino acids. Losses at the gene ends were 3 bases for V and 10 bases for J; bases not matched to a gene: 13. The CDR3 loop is CATSSFPGQGSYEQFF. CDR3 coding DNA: TGTGCCACCAGCAGCTTTCCGGGACAGGGCTCCTACGAGCAGTTCTTC.

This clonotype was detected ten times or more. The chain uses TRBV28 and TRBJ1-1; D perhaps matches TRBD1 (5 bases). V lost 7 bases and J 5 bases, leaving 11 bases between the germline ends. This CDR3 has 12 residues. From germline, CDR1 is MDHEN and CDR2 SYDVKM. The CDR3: CASNYWGTEAFF. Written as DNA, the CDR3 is TGTGCCAGCAATTACTGGGGGACTGAAGCTTTCTTT.

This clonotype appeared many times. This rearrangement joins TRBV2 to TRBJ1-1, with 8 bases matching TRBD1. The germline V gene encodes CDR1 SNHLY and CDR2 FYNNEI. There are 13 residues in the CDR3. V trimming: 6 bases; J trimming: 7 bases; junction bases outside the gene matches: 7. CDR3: CASRTGEAGEAFF. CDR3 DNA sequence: TGTGCCAGCAGGACAGGGGAAGCGGGTGAAGCTTTCTTT. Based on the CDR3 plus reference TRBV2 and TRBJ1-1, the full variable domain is EPEVTQTPSHQVTQMGQEVILRCVPISNHLYFYWYRQILGQKVEFLVSFYNNEISEKSEIFDDQFSVERPDGSNFTLKIRSTKLEDSAMYFCASRTGEAGEAFFGQGTRLTVV.

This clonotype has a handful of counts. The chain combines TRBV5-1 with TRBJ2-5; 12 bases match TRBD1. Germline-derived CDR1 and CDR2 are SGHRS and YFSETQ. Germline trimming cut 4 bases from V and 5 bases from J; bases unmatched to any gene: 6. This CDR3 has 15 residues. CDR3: CASSMGTGGGETQYF. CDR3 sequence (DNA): TGCGCCAGCAGCATGGGGACAGGGGGCGGGGAGACCCAGTACTTC.

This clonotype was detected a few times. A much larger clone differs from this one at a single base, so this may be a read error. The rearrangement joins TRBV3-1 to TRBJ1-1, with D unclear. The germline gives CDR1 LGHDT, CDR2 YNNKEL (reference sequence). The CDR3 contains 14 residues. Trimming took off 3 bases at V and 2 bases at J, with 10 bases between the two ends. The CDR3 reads CASSHEAGNTEAFF. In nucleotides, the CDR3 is TGTGCCAGCAGCCACGAGGCAGGCAACACTGAAGCTTTCTTT.

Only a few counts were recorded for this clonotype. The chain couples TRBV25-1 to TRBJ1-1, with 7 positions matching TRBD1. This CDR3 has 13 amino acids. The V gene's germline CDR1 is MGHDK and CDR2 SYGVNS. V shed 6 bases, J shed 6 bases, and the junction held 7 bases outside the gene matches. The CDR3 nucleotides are TGTGCCAGCAGCAACAGGGGTCTTCCTGAAGCTTTCTTT. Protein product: CASSNRGLPEAFF. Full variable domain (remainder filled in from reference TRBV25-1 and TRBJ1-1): EADIYQTPRYLVIGTGKKITLECSQTMGHDKMYWYQQDPGMELHLIHYSYGVNSTEKGDLSSESTVSRIRTEHFPLTLESARPSHTSQYLCASSNRGLPEAFFGQGTRLTVV.